This is a list of T cell receptor beta chains from one sample in a study of T cell responses to AZD1222 COVID-19 vaccine. Assay: immunoSEQ multiplex PCR; the TCRdb copy retains only in-frame clones and omits some. The sample lists approximately 150,000 clones, approximately 93% occurring once. The sample was peripheral blood, taken after recovery from COVID-19. The receptors come from an adult who had recovered from COVID-19. The CDR3 runs from the conserved cysteine through the conserved F or W. Fields, in order: V gene, clone size, J gene, D gene, CDR3 protein, CDR3 DNA. D genes are given only for firm matches. The size entry is marked missing in some rows and otherwise reads once, few, many or a size class.

v_call: TRBV11-2; clone_size: NA; j_call: TRBJ2-1; d_call: NA; cdr3_aa: CASSSVSGSYNEQFF; cdr3_nt: TGTGCCAGCAGCTCAGTTTCGGGCTCCTACAATGAGCAGTTCTTC
v_call: TRBV7-9; clone_size: NA; j_call: TRBJ1-5; d_call: NA; cdr3_aa: CASSLAGGTPQHF; cdr3_nt: TGTGCCAGCAGCTTAGCCGGGGGCACGCCCCAGCATTTT
v_call: TRBV3-1/TRBV3-2; clone_size: NA; j_call: TRBJ2-2; d_call: NA; cdr3_aa: CASSQPSQSNTGELFF; cdr3_nt: TGTGCCAGCAGCCAACCTAGCCAATCGAACACCGGGGAGCTGTTTTTT
v_call: TRBV15; clone_size: NA; j_call: TRBJ2-5; d_call: TRBD2; cdr3_aa: CATSRVGLAGPETQYF; cdr3_nt: TGTGCCACCAGCAGAGTGGGGCTAGCGGGCCCAGAGACCCAGTACTTC
v_call: TRBV6-5; clone_size: NA; j_call: TRBJ2-3; d_call: NA; cdr3_aa: CASTEPGGGDTQYF; cdr3_nt: TGTGCCAGCACCGAACCAGGTGGTGGAGATACGCAGTATTTT
v_call: TRBV9; clone_size: NA; j_call: TRBJ2-7; d_call: NA; cdr3_aa: CASSVAGVVSYEQYF; cdr3_nt: TGTGCCAGCAGCGTAGCGGGAGTAGTCTCCTACGAGCAGTACTTC
v_call: TRBV7-3; clone_size: NA; j_call: TRBJ2-1; d_call: NA; cdr3_aa: CASSFRMWGSNEQFF; cdr3_nt: TGTGCCAGCAGCTTTCGTATGTGGGGTAGCAATGAGCAGTTCTTC
v_call: TRBV28; clone_size: NA; j_call: TRBJ2-3; d_call: TRBD2; cdr3_aa: CASSLQRLAGVTDTQYF; cdr3_nt: TGTGCCAGCAGTTTACAGCGACTAGCGGGAGTTACAGATACGCAGTATTTT
v_call: TRBV28; clone_size: NA; j_call: TRBJ2-2; d_call: NA; cdr3_aa: CASSLFPRNTGELFF; cdr3_nt: TGTGCCAGCAGTTTATTCCCCCGGAACACCGGGGAGCTGTTTTTT
v_call: TRBV15; clone_size: NA; j_call: TRBJ1-5; d_call: NA; cdr3_aa: CATSSLQFGESNQPQHF; cdr3_nt: TGTGCCACCAGCAGTCTTCAGTTTGGGGAGAGCAATCAGCCCCAGCATTTT
v_call: TRBV28; clone_size: NA; j_call: TRBJ2-5; d_call: NA; cdr3_aa: CASSSVQLGTQYF; cdr3_nt: TGTGCCAGCAGTTCGGTACAGCTGGGGACCCAGTACTTC
v_call: TRBV10-1; clone_size: NA; j_call: TRBJ2-2; d_call: NA; cdr3_aa: CASSESGYTGELFF; cdr3_nt: TGCGCCAGCAGTGAAAGCGGGTACACCGGGGAGCTGTTTTTT
v_call: TRBV20-1; clone_size: NA; j_call: TRBJ2-7; d_call: NA; cdr3_aa: CSARDFYEQYF; cdr3_nt: TGCAGTGCTAGGGACTTCTACGAGCAGTACTTC
v_call: TRBV2; clone_size: NA; j_call: TRBJ2-7; d_call: NA; cdr3_aa: CASSETTLVYEQYF; cdr3_nt: TGTGCCAGCAGTGAGACTACTCTGGTCTACGAGCAGTACTTC
v_call: TRBV19; clone_size: NA; j_call: TRBJ1-5; d_call: NA; cdr3_aa: CASSITRQGNQPQHF; cdr3_nt: TGTGCCAGTAGTATTACGCGTCAGGGCAATCAGCCCCAGCATTTT
v_call: TRBV28; clone_size: NA; j_call: TRBJ2-7; d_call: TRBD2; cdr3_aa: CASSWFSSGSTYEQYF; cdr3_nt: TGTGCCAGCAGTTGGTTTAGTAGCGGGAGCACCTACGAGCAGTACTTC
v_call: TRBV7-9; clone_size: NA; j_call: TRBJ1-4; d_call: NA; cdr3_aa: CASSSGASRANEKLFF; cdr3_nt: TGTGCCAGCAGCTCCGGGGCAAGCAGGGCGAATGAAAAACTGTTTTTT
v_call: TRBV5-1; clone_size: NA; j_call: TRBJ2-7; d_call: NA; cdr3_aa: CASSLAFGSGYEQYF; cdr3_nt: TGCGCCAGCAGCTTGGCCTTCGGGAGTGGGTACGAGCAGTACTTC
v_call: TRBV10-1; clone_size: few; j_call: TRBJ2-1; d_call: NA; cdr3_aa: CASSEAGSYNEQFF; cdr3_nt: TGCGCCAGCAGTGAGGCGGGATCCTACAATGAGCAGTTCTTC
v_call: TRBV27; clone_size: NA; j_call: TRBJ1-4; d_call: TRBD1; cdr3_aa: CASSFSGQGEGEKLFF; cdr3_nt: TGTGCCAGCAGTTTTTCGGGACAGGGAGAGGGTGAAAAACTGTTTTTT
v_call: TRBV28; clone_size: NA; j_call: TRBJ1-5; d_call: TRBD1; cdr3_aa: CASSKTGGYQPQHF; cdr3_nt: TGTGCCAGCAGCAAGACAGGGGGCTATCAGCCCCAGCATTTT
v_call: TRBV6-6; clone_size: NA; j_call: TRBJ1-6; d_call: TRBD1; cdr3_aa: CASRQTGEISPLHF; cdr3_nt: TGTGCCAGCAGACAGACAGGGGAGATTTCACCCCTCCACTTT
v_call: TRBV18; clone_size: NA; j_call: TRBJ2-2; d_call: TRBD2; cdr3_aa: CASSPSLAGDTGELFF; cdr3_nt: TGTGCCAGCTCACCATCACTAGCGGGAGACACCGGGGAGCTGTTTTTT
v_call: TRBV7-9; clone_size: NA; j_call: TRBJ2-5; d_call: TRBD2; cdr3_aa: CASSFTSGKETQYF; cdr3_nt: TGTGCCAGCAGCTTCACAAGCGGGAAAGAGACCCAGTACTTC
v_call: TRBV6-5; clone_size: NA; j_call: TRBJ2-6; d_call: TRBD2; cdr3_aa: CASTAGAGANVLTF; cdr3_nt: TGTGCCAGCACAGCGGGGGCTGGAGCCAACGTCCTGACTTTC
v_call: TRBV2; clone_size: NA; j_call: TRBJ2-7; d_call: TRBD2; cdr3_aa: CASKRTSGSSYEQYF; cdr3_nt: TGTGCCAGCAAGAGGACTAGCGGGTCCTCCTACGAGCAGTACTTC
v_call: TRBV6-5; clone_size: once; j_call: TRBJ2-5; d_call: TRBD2; cdr3_aa: CASSPGGVSRETQYF; cdr3_nt: TGTGCCAGCAGCCCGGGAGGGGTTTCAAGAGAGACCCAGTACTTC
v_call: TRBV23-1; clone_size: NA; j_call: TRBJ1-5; d_call: NA; cdr3_aa: CASSRRYQPQHF; cdr3_nt: TGCGCCAGCAGTCGTCGGTATCAGCCCCAGCATTTT